This T cell receptor beta chain appears in the sequencing data of a study of immune evolution from preneoplasia to lung adenocarcinoma (dated by TCRdb to the early 2020s). Regarding the complete study: HLA loss of heterozygosity was observed in approximately 7%, 15% and 30% of AIS, MIA and ADC lesions, respectively, and was not observed in any AAH lesions. The study profiled immune contexture across lung adenocarcinoma precursors and invasive adenocarcinoma using immune gene expression, TCR sequencing and multiplex immunofluorescence. Resected precursor lesions (AAH, AIS, MIA) and invasive adenocarcinomas were compared against paired morphologically normal lung tissue. The sample size depended on which specimens were available, not on a prior power calculation. The immune data were combined with whole exome sequencing and methylation data from the same cohort of nodules. The overall cohort comprised just under 55 patients with pulmonary nodules who underwent surgical resection. TCR sequencing data were obtained from around 51 patients. The study reported that under 120 samples were used for TCR sequencing. POLYSOLVER was used to infer Class I HLA alleles from exome data, and LOHHLA was used to detect allele-specific HLA loss. The study at large found these results: Clonality was highest in normal lung, while later-stage lesions appeared to have lower clonality but higher T cell density and diversity. Compared with EGFR-mutant or double wild-type lesions, KRAS-mutant nodules had the highest T cell clonality. Normal lung had the highest top T cell clone frequencies, and these frequencies appeared to fall progressively from AAH through AIS, MIA and invasive adenocarcinoma. The findings reflected association rather than direct causation, and larger cohorts with long-term follow-up and longitudinal biopsies were considered necessary. All patients were from Japan and China, so applicability to Western populations was uncertain.

A remark on this clone: Which antigen it targets is not known. The record has no base qualities; no much larger clone is one base away.

The patients had resection in Japan or China between the mid-2010s and the late 2010s. Two lung cancer pathologists independently confirmed the histologic diagnosis of each case on H&E slides. Premalignant or tumor cells were enriched for nucleic acid extraction by macro-dissection performed after pathologic assessment. The AllPrep DNA/RNA FFPE Kit was used to isolate DNA from FFPE tissue. The CDR3 sequence holds 12 residues, the cysteine and phenylalanine included. CDR3 DNA is the only sequence kept; it has 36 bases, read in frame from the first base. Sequences SGHDN (CDR1) and FVKESK (CDR2) are obtained from the germline V gene. The germline V and J ends show losses of 1 base and 13 bases respectively, and no gene match explains 3 bases of the junction. Using the immunoSEQ hsTCRbeta Kit, TCR beta CDR3 regions were sequenced from DNA. For the original study's pipeline: The ImmunoSEQ Analyzer was used to analyse the TCR sequencing data. T cell clonality was calculated on productive rearrangements as 1 minus Pielou's evenness. To measure T cell diversity, the inverse Simpson index was applied to productive templates. T cell density was defined as TCR beta template counts normalized to usable DNA, with usable DNA estimated by amplification and sequencing of housekeeping genes. Two-sided Kruskal-Wallis tests were used to compare TCR metrics across histologic stages. Entries here come from immuneACCESS through TCRdb and include only in-frame sequences with V and J called. Some clones fail to appear in such tables; in the studies checked, an unresolved V gene covers under half of the shortfall, and the cause of the remainder is unknown. That table supplies the V and J calls and clone size; D and trimming were determined from the DNA. The table for this sample lists some 7,000 clones; approximately 89% of them were counted only once. The ten most abundant clones make up approximately 4.8% of the sample.

The sequence is built from TRBV14 and TRBJ2-7, and 11 junctional nucleotides match TRBD2. Sequenced: FFPE invasive lung adenocarcinoma tissue. What this sample's cell subset or site label stands for: frankly invasive lung adenocarcinoma (ADC). This clonotype was sampled from a person aged 50-75 years with lung adenocarcinoma. CDR3 loop: CASSQASGRLYF. In nucleotide form, the sequence is TGTGCCAGCAGCCAAGCTAGCGGGAGGCTTTACTTC.